The 19 T cell receptor beta chains below were found in one sample sequenced in a study of OX40 agonist ivuxolimab in advanced cancers. Measured with immunoSEQ multiplex PCR; TCRdb has only the in-frame clones, and not every one. The repertoire holds tens of thousands of clones, with 88% as singletons. Sample: CD4+ or CD8+ T cells sorted from blood, taken in a trial of the OX40 agonist ivuxolimab. These receptor sequences come from an adult with an advanced solid tumor such as melanoma, head and neck, liver or kidney cancer.

This chain joins TRBV7-2 and TRBJ2-3; 8 bases align to TRBD2. The CDR3 totals 15 residues. The germline CDR1 and CDR2 sequences are SGHTA and FQGNSA. The ends lost 2 bases at V and 3 bases at J; junction bases unmatched: 4. The CDR3 is CASSLKLAGTDTQYF. In DNA form, the CDR3 reads TGTGCCAGCAGCTTAAAGCTAGCGGGTACAGATACGCAGTATTTT. Combining the CDR3 with reference TRBV7-2 and TRBJ2-3 gives the whole variable domain GAGVSQSPSNKVTEKGKDVELRCDPISGHTALYWYRQSLGQGLEFLIYFQGNSAPDKSGLPSDRFSAERTGGSVSTLTIQRTQQEDSAVYLCASSLKLAGTDTQYFGPGTRLTVL.

The chain couples TRBV5-1 to TRBJ1-2, with a weak D call TRBD1 (5 bases). V was clipped by 4 bases and J by 4 bases, with 8 bases between them. The CDR3 spans 12 residues. Germline V gives CDR1 SGHRS, CDR2 YFSETQ. CDR3 loop: CASSPDSYGYTF. CDR3 bases: TGCGCCAGCAGCCCCGACAGCTATGGCTACACCTTC.

This clone was recorded once. V is TRBV7-2 and J is TRBJ2-5; D is possibly TRBD1 (6 bases). There are 13 residues in the CDR3. Germline V gives CDR1 SGHTA, CDR2 FQGNSA. Trimming stripped 5 bases from V and 5 bases from J, with 12 bases between. CDR3 protein: CASSTHRAETQYF. CDR3 nucleotide sequence: TGTGCCAGCAGCACCCACAGGGCGGAGACCCAGTACTTC.

J is TRBJ2-7 and V is TRBV19, with 8 bases identical to TRBD1. The germline V gene encodes CDR1 LNHDA and CDR2 SQIVND (reference sequence). The CDR3 sequence is 16 residues long. V lost 5 bases, J lost 7 bases, and 16 bases stayed unmatched. CDR3 in amino acids: CASSPRGRDRSEEQYF. The CDR3 nucleotides are TGTGCCAGTAGTCCCCGGGGACGGGACAGGAGTGAAGAGCAGTACTTC. The whole variable domain, filled in from reference TRBV19 and TRBJ2-7, reads DGGITQSPKYLFRKEGQNVTLSCEQNLNHDAMYWYRQDPGQGLRLIYYSQIVNDFQKGDIAEGYSVSREKKESFPLTVTSAQKNPTAFYLCASSPRGRDRSEEQYFGPGTRLTVT.

V and J are TRBV5-1 and TRBJ2-5; TRBD1 matches at 8 bases. Germline lookup yields CDR1 SGHRS and CDR2 YFSETQ. The junction had 5 bases not matched to a gene; V was cut back by 4 bases and J by 3 bases. This CDR3 spans 14 amino acids. The chain's CDR3 is CASSQGQVKETQYF. The CDR3, as DNA: TGCGCCAGCAGCCAGGGACAGGTAAAAGAGACCCAGTACTTC.

The genes are TRBV28 and TRBJ1-5; TRBD1 agrees at 9 bases. This CDR3 is 16 amino acids long. From germline, CDR1 is MDHEN and CDR2 SYDVKM. Losses at the gene ends were 8 bases for V and 4 bases for J; bases not matched to a gene: 12. The CDR3 DNA reads as TGTGCCAGCTTTGGGACAGGGCCTCAAGGTAATCAGCCCCAGCATTTT. Translating it yields CASFGTGPQGNQPQHF.

This sequence joins TRBV9 and TRBJ1-3; D unclear. The length of the CDR3 is 15 residues. V dropped 3 bases and J dropped 0 bases, with 10 bases sitting between them. Germline V gene lookup returns CDR1 SGDLS and CDR2 YYNGEE. The CDR3 bases are TGTGCCAGCAGCGGGGAGGTCTTCTCTGGAAACACCATATATTTT. It translates to CASSGEVFSGNTIYF.

The CDR3 region is CSVLRTGRGGYTF. The CDR3 nucleotides are TGCAGCGTTCTCAGGACAGGGCGGGGTGGCTACACCTTC. J is TRBJ1-2 and V is TRBV29-1, with 8 bases fitting TRBD1. With 5 bases clipped from V and 7 bases from J, the junction kept 9 bases outside the gene matches. Germline CDR1 SQVTM, CDR2 ANQGSEA. CDR3 size: 13 residues.

This rearrangement joins TRBV19 to TRBJ1-2, with 9 bases aligning to TRBD1. The CDR3 is made up of 15 amino acids. V was pared by 7 bases and J by 4 bases, with 10 bases of the junction left unmatched. Germline assignment: CDR1 LNHDA and CDR2 SQIVND (reference sequence). CDR3 in DNA: TGTGCCAGTATCCCCGGGACAGGGTTCACCTATGGCTACACCTTC. Amino acids: CASIPGTGFTYGYTF.

The chain carries TRBV5-1 and TRBJ2-2; 8 nucleotides agree with TRBD1. J lost 5 bases, V lost 1 base, and 4 bases had no gene match. Germline CDR1 and CDR2: SGHRS and YFSETQ. The CDR3 is 15 amino acids. For the CDR3, the DNA is TGCGCCAGCAGCTTGACAGGGGGGTTTACCGGGGAGCTGTTTTTT. Protein product: CASSLTGGFTGELFF.

The chain is built from TRBV28 and TRBJ1-2; TRBD1 is a possible D gene (6 bases). Trimming stripped 9 bases from V and 8 bases from J, with 16 bases between. Germline-derived CDR1 and CDR2 are MDHEN and SYDVKM. The CDR3 has 12 amino acids. CDR3 in amino acids: CASYVGGDGYTF. The CDR3 region has the DNA TGTGCCAGTTATGTAGGGGGAGACGGCTACACCTTC.

The V gene is TRBV5-4, the J gene TRBJ1-2, with TRBD1 matching 8 bases. The V segment lost 4 bases and the J segment 3 bases; nucleotides outside the gene matches: 11. CDR3 length: 16 amino acids. Germline-derived CDR1 and CDR2 are SGHNT and YYREEE (reference sequence). DNA for the CDR3: TGTGCCAGCAGCCCAGGAGGGACAGGTTACTACTATGGCTACACCTTC. Protein sequence: CASSPGGTGYYYGYTF.

The chain couples TRBV10-2 to TRBJ1-5; D is ambiguous. The CDR3 runs 16 residues. Germline V lookup: CDR1 WSHSY, CDR2 SAAADI. V was trimmed by 4 bases and J by 0 bases, leaving 13 bases between them. The CDR3 sequence: CASSVGGRISNQPQHF. DNA of the CDR3: TGCGCCAGCAGTGTTGGTGGGAGGATTAGCAATCAGCCCCAGCATTTT.

The rearrangement uses TRBV7-8 and TRBJ2-7; D possibly corresponds to TRBD2 (6 bases). Germline CDR1 reads SGHVS; CDR2 reads FQNEAQ. This CDR3 has 15 residues. Trimming shortened V by 4 bases and J by 0 bases, and 13 bases separated the two germline ends. CDR3 in DNA: TGTGCCAGCAGCTCGACGGAGCGGGCCTCCTACGAGCAGTACTTC. Its protein product is CASSSTERASYEQYF. The whole variable domain, filled in from reference TRBV7-8 and TRBJ2-7, reads GAGVSQSPRYKVAKRGQDVALRCDPISGHVSLFWYQQALGQGPEFLTYFQNEAQLDKSGLPSDRFFAERPEGSVSTLKIQRTQQEDSAVYLCASSSTERASYEQYFGPGTRLTVT.

The rearrangement links TRBV12-2 to TRBJ1-4; the table's D call, TRBD1, has no DNA check behind it. TRBV12-2 is an annotated pseudogene. The CDR3 sequence is 15 residues long. The CDR3 DNA follows: TGTGCAAGTCGCCGGCTACAGAGAATTGAGGAAAAACTGTTTTTT. It translates to CASRRLQRIEEKLFF.

The V and J genes are TRBV28 and TRBJ2-5, with D tentatively TRBD2 (5 bases). CDR1 and CDR2 (germline): MDHEN, SYDVKM. The CDR3 is made up of 14 amino acids. Trimming stripped 5 bases from V and 2 bases from J, with 12 bases between. This CDR3 is CASSIRGMQETQYF. CDR3 DNA: TGTGCCAGCAGTATCCGAGGGATGCAAGAGACCCAGTACTTC.

The V call is TRBV19, the J call TRBJ2-7; D is ambiguous. CDR1 and CDR2 (germline): LNHDA, SQIVND (reference sequence). Trimming stripped 0 bases from V and 3 bases from J, with 9 bases between. The CDR3 covers 14 residues. This chain's CDR3 is CASSIDAGYYEQYF. The CDR3 region has the DNA TGTGCCAGTAGTATAGATGCAGGATACTACGAGCAGTACTTC.

The chain links TRBV29-1 to TRBJ2-5; 9 bases are a match to TRBD2. J gave up 5 bases and V 3 bases, and 4 bases lay outside the gene matches. This CDR3 is 13 amino acids long. Germline V gives CDR1 SQVTM, CDR2 ANQGSEA. Here the CDR3 DNA reads TGCAGCGTTGATGCGGGAGGGCGGGAGACCCAGTACTTC. Translation gives CSVDAGGRETQYF.

The chain couples TRBV19 to TRBJ2-7; 8 bases are a match to TRBD1. Germline CDR1 reads LNHDA; CDR2 reads SQIVND (reference sequence). Trimming took 1 base from V and 1 from J; bases not matched to a gene: 6. The CDR3 spans 16 residues. The CDR3 nucleotides read TGTGCCAGTAGTATAGCAGGGGGCATTCCGTCCTACGAGCAGTACTTC. Translated: CASSIAGGIPSYEQYF.